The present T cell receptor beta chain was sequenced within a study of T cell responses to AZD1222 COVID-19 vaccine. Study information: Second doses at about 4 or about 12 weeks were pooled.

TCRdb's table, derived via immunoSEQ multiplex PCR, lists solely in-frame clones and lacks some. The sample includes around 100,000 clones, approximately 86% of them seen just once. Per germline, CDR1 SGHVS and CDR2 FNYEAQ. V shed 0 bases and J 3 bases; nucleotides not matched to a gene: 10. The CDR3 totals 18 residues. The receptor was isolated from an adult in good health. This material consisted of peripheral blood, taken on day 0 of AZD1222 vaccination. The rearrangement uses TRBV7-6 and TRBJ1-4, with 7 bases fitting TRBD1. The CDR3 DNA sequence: TGTGCCAGCAGCTTAGCTCGTGGCAGGGGGTCTGCTAATGAAAAACTGTTTTTT. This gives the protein CASSLARGRGSANEKLFF.